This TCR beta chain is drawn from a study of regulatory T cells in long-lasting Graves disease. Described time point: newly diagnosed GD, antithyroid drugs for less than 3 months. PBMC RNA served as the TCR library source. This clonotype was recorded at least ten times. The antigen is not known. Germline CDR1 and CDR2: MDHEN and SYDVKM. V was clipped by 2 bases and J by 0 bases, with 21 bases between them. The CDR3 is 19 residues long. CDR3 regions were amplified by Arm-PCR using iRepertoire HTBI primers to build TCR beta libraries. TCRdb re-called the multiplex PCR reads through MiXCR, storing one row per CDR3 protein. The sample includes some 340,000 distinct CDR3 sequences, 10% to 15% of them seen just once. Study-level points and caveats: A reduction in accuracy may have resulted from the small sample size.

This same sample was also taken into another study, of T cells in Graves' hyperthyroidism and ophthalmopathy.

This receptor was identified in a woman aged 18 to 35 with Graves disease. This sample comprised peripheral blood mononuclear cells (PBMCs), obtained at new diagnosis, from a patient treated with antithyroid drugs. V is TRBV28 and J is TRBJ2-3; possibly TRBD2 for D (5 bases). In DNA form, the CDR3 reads TGTGCCAGCAGTTTACCGGAGGAGGATGAGACTTTTAGCACAGATACGCAGTATTTT. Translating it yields CASSLPEEDETFSTDTQYF.